Below, 9 T cell receptor beta chains from the same sample are listed, as sequenced in a study of T cell clonotyping in hematopoietic cell transplantation. Assay: immunoSEQ multiplex PCR; the TCRdb copy retains only in-frame clones and omits some. The sample gives about 13,000 clones, roughly 88% of which show up once; 15% to 20% is in the top ten. Time point described: recipient sample about 28 days before transplant, after cytoreduction. This specimen was peripheral blood mononuclear cells, taken before stem cell transplant. These TCRs come from a man in his fifties or sixties with acute myeloid leukemia. Some clones in this sample may be carry-over from other donors' samples.

V usage is TRBV5-4 and J usage is TRBJ2-1; D gene unclear. The CDR3 length is 13 residues. Per germline, CDR1 SGHNT and CDR2 YYREEE (reference sequence). V lost 0 bases and J 4 bases, leaving 5 bases between the germline ends. CDR3: CASSLDSYNEQFF. The CDR3 DNA follows: TGTGCCAGCAGCTTGGATTCGTACAATGAGCAGTTCTTC.

The chain couples TRBV29-1 to TRBJ2-1; D gene uncertain. Per germline, CDR1 SQVTM and CDR2 ANQGSEA. The CDR3 has 15 amino acids. V lost 3 bases to trimming and J lost 0 bases, with 12 bases between them. Here the CDR3 DNA reads TGCAGCGTTGAGGGTCTGCACGTCTCCTACAATGAGCAGTTCTTC. This codes for CSVEGLHVSYNEQFF.

The chain uses TRBV6-5 and TRBJ2-1; TRBD2 matches 9 bases. After removal of 4 bases from V and 3 bases from J, the junction contained 4 bases not matched to a gene. The CDR3 consists of 15 residues. Germline-derived CDR1 and CDR2 are MNHEY and SVGAGI. The CDR3 sequence is CASSLEAGGYNEQFF. CDR3 coding DNA: TGTGCCAGCAGTTTAGAAGCGGGGGGCTACAATGAGCAGTTCTTC.

The chain has TRBV14 and TRBJ1-5; D unclear. Trimming cost V 1 base and J 6 bases, with 7 bases left between them. Germline V gene sequence: CDR1 SGHDN, CDR2 FVKESK. The CDR3 is 13 residues long. The CDR3 nucleotides are TGTGCCAGCAGCCAAGGTGAGGGTCAGCCCCAGCATTTT. Its translation is CASSQGEGQPQHF. The full variable domain, rest sourced from reference TRBV14 and TRBJ1-5, is EAGVTQFPSHSVIEKGQTVTLRCDPISGHDNLYWYRRVMGKEIKFLLHFVKESKQDESGMPNNRFLAERTGGTYSTLKVQPAELEDSGVYFCASSQGEGQPQHFGDGTRLSIL.

The V and J genes are TRBV7-8 and TRBJ2-1; 9 bases fit TRBD2. V was clipped by 1 base and J by 7 bases; unmatched bases: 5. The germline V gene encodes CDR1 SGHVS and CDR2 FQNEAQ. The length of the CDR3 is 15 residues. CDR3 coding DNA: TGTGCCAGCAGCTTAGGCGGGGGGGGGTTTAATGAGCAGTTCTTC. It is translated as CASSLGGGGFNEQFF.

The genes are TRBV5-1 and TRBJ2-2; a weak D match, TRBD2 (6 bases). The CDR3 has 14 residues. Looked up from germline, CDR1 is SGHRS and CDR2 is YFSETQ. V was cut by 5 bases and J by 4 bases, with 12 bases left in between. The CDR3 is CASREGGGTGELFF. The CDR3 DNA follows: TGCGCCAGCAGGGAGGGCGGCGGCACCGGGGAGCTGTTTTTT.

CDR3 coding DNA: TGTGCCAGCAGCCGAGACGGGACAGTGTCATATGGCTACACCTTC. Residues: CASSRDGTVSYGYTF. The chain has TRBV14 and TRBJ1-2, with TRBD1 matching over 7 bases. The V gene's germline CDR1 is SGHDN and CDR2 FVKESK. V gave up 4 bases and J gave up 5 bases; unmatched junction bases: 10. This CDR3 contains 15 residues.

This clone was detected only once. The chain is built from TRBV6-1 and TRBJ1-5, with TRBD1 as a possible D gene (5 bases). The germline V and J ends were trimmed by 2 bases and 1 base, with 15 bases remaining between them. The CDR3 has 17 residues. Germline V CDR1 and CDR2: MNHNS, SASEGT. The CDR3 nucleotides are TGTGCCAGCAGTGAAAACGGGGGTAGGGTAAGCAATCAGCCCCAGCATTTT. Encoded protein: CASSENGGRVSNQPQHF.

This chain uses TRBV9 with TRBJ1-5; D not certain. V was trimmed by 7 bases and J by 3 bases, leaving 17 bases between them. The CDR3 is made up of 15 amino acids. CDR1 is SGDLS, CDR2 YYNGEE, per germline. The CDR3 loop is CASSSGGSLNQPQHF. The CDR3 DNA reads TGTGCCAGCTCTTCCGGAGGAAGCCTCAATCAGCCCCAGCATTTT.